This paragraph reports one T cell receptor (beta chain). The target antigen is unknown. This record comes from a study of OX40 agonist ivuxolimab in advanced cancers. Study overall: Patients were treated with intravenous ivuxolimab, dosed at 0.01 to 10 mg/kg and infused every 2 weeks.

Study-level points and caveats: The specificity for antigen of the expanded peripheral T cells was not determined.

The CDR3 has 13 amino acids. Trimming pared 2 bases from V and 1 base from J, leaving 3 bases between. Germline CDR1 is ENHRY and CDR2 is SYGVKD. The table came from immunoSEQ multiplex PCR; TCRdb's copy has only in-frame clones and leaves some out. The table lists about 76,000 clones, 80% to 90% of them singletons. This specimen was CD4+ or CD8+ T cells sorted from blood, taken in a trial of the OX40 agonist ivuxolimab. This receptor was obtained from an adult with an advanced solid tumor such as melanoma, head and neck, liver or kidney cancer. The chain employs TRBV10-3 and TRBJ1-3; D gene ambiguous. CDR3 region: CAISEGSGNTIYF. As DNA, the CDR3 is TGTGCCATCAGTGAGGGGTCTGGAAACACCATATATTTT.